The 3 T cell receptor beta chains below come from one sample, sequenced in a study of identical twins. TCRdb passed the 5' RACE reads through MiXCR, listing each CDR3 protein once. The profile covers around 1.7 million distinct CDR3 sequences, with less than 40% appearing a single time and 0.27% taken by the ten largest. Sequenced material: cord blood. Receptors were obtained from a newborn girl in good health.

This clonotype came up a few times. CDR3 DNA sequence: TGTGCCAGCAGCGGGACACTTTACAATGAGCAGTTCTTC. It yields the protein CASSGTLYNEQFF. This sequence joins TRBV5-6 and TRBJ2-1; D might be TRBD1 (6 bases). Trimming pared 4 bases from V and 4 bases from J, leaving 9 bases between. Germline V gene sequence: CDR1 SGHDT, CDR2 YYEEEE. The CDR3 spans 13 residues.

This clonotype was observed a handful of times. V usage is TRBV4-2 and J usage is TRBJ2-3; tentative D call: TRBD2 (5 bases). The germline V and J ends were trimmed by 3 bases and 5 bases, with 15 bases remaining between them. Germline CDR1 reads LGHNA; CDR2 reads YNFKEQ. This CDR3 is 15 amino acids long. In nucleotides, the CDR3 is TGTGCCAGCAGCCAGCTCATCTCCGAGGGAGATACGCAGTATTTT. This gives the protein CASSQLISEGDTQYF.

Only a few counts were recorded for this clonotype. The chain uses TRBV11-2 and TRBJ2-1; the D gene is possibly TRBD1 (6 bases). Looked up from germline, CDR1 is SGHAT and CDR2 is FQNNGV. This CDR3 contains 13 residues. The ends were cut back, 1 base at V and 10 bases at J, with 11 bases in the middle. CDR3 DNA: TGTGCCAGCAGCTTAGTCCCCGGGACAGAGCAGTTCTTC. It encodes CASSLVPGTEQFF.